Below, 10 T cell receptor beta chains from the same sample are listed, as sequenced in a study of CD4 and CD8 cells across lung adenocarcinoma regions. TCRdb processed the PCR reads anew with MiXCR; each CDR3 protein has one entry. The table includes around 20,000 distinct CDR3 sequences, around half detected once. The sample taken for sequencing was CD8+ T cells from the center of a lung tumor. These TCRs come from a female donor with lung adenocarcinoma. The CD4 and CD8 labels of this study may be unreliable.

This clonotype occurred many times. The rearrangement uses TRBV7-6 and TRBJ1-6; 9 bases are shared with TRBD1. CDR3 size: 17 residues. Losses at the gene ends were 5 bases for V and 7 bases for J; bases not matched to a gene: 12. The germline V gene has CDR1 SGHVS and CDR2 FNYEAQ. The CDR3 here is CASSPGRGQGPNSPLHF. The DNA of the CDR3 is TGTGCCAGCAGCCCAGGGCGAGGACAGGGGCCAAATTCACCCCTCCACTTT.

This chain connects TRBV10-3 to TRBJ2-3; 8 bases match TRBD2. V was clipped by 8 bases and J by 4 bases; unmatched bases: 8. Germline assignment: CDR1 ENHRY and CDR2 SYGVKD. The CDR3 has 14 amino acids. The CDR3 reads CAIGGSGSPDTQYF. For the CDR3, the DNA is TGTGCCATCGGGGGAAGCGGGAGCCCAGATACGCAGTATTTT.

This clonotype was recorded at least ten times. V gene TRBV10-3 combines with J gene TRBJ1-1; D is uncertain. The germline CDR1 and CDR2 sequences are ENHRY and SYGVKD. The CDR3 spans 13 residues. V gave up 8 bases and J gave up 3 bases, with 13 bases separating them. The CDR3 is CAIRFNRDTEAFF. Written as DNA, the CDR3 is TGTGCCATCCGATTCAATAGGGACACTGAAGCTTTCTTT.

The V gene is TRBV20-1, the J gene TRBJ2-3; D call uncertain. The CDR3 sequence is 13 residues long. Germline V gives CDR1 DFQATT, CDR2 SNEGSKA (reference sequence). The ends were cut back, 4 bases at V and 1 base at J, with 9 bases in the middle. The CDR3 here is CSATLVGTDTQYF. Written as DNA, the CDR3 is TGCAGTGCTACGCTAGTAGGCACAGATACGCAGTATTTT.

The chain has TRBV10-3 and TRBJ2-4; D is possibly TRBD2 (6 bases). The J call may not be correct, given that the DNA end is closer to TRBJ2-3. Germline lookup yields CDR1 ENHRY and CDR2 SYGVKD. CDR3 size: 13 residues. The CDR3 DNA sequence: TGTGCCACGGGGACGGGAGCGAAAAACACGCAGTATTTT. Encoded protein: CATGTGAKNTQYF.

There are many counts of this clonotype. This sequence joins TRBV27 and TRBJ2-1, with TRBD1 identical over 9 bases. J was trimmed by 3 bases and V by 6 bases; bases with no gene match: 9. The germline V gene encodes CDR1 MNHEY and CDR2 SMNVEV (reference sequence). The length of the CDR3 is 16 residues. In nucleotides, the CDR3 is TGTGCCAGCAGGGACCCCGGACAGGGGATCTACAATGAGCAGTTCTTC. Translating gives CASRDPGQGIYNEQFF.

The genes are TRBV30 and TRBJ2-1, with D perhaps matching TRBD2 (6 bases). Trimming took off 5 bases at V and 0 bases at J, with 11 bases between the two ends. This CDR3 comprises 14 residues. The germline V gene encodes CDR1 GTSNPN and CDR2 SVGIG (reference sequence). The CDR3 DNA follows: TGTGCCTGGGGGGGACTGGCCTCCTACAATGAGCAGTTCTTC. It codes for CAWGGLASYNEQFF.

This clonotype was detected a few times. The chain links TRBV6-1 to TRBJ1-2, with 10 bases identical to TRBD1. V dropped 7 bases and J dropped 10; count of bases not matched to a gene: 18. CDR1 and CDR2 from the germline V gene are MNHNS and SASEGT. There are 16 residues in the CDR3. CDR3 amino acids: CASTLTGGGNFRDYTF. As DNA, the CDR3 is TGTGCCAGCACCCTGACAGGGGGCGGAAACTTTCGGGACTACACCTTC.

This CDR3 is CASSRGTPNTGELFF. CDR3 DNA: TGTGCCAGCAGCCGCGGGACTCCGAACACCGGGGAGCTGTTTTTT. The rearrangement joins TRBV6-1 to TRBJ2-2, with a possible D match to TRBD2 (6 bases). The CDR3 spans 15 residues. The V gene's germline CDR1 is MNHNS and CDR2 SASEGT. Trimming took 6 bases from V and 0 from J, leaving 11 bases between them.

The V call is TRBV7-2, the J call TRBJ2-1; perhaps TRBD2 as D (5 bases). The J call may be mistaken, given a closer DNA end match to TRBJ2-7. This CDR3 contains 14 residues. Germline CDR1 reads SGHTA; CDR2 reads FQGNSA. This CDR3 reads CASSLEYLASEQYF. CDR3 sequence (DNA): TGTGCCAGCAGCTTAGAATACCTAGCAAGCGAGCAGTACTTC.